The TCR beta chain under discussion was sequenced for a study of T cells in Graves' hyperthyroidism and ophthalmopathy. Findings of the study overall: Clonotypes that were expanded in thyroid above 0.001 mostly appeared in blood too.

The CDR3 runs to 13 residues. Germline values: CDR1 SGHNT, CDR2 YYREEE (reference sequence). Trimming took off 2 bases at V and 3 bases at J, with 9 bases between the two ends. This clonotype showed up just a few times. Antigen unknown. TCR beta CDR3 regions were amplified from RNA. The HTBI primer set drove a first-round RT-PCR of the TCR CDR3. TCRdb reprocessed the multiplex PCR reads via MiXCR and lists one record per CDR3 protein. The data contain a few hundred thousand distinct CDR3 sequences, 15% to 20% of them singletons. The sample consisted of blood. This clonotype was sampled from a young woman with Graves' ophthalmopathy. V and J are TRBV5-4 and TRBJ2-7; D is possibly TRBD1 (5 bases). The CDR3 DNA follows: TGTGCCAGCAGCTTACCCGGACACTACGAGCAGTACTTC. Amino acids: CASSLPGHYEQYF.